This T cell receptor (beta chain) originates from a study of shared clonotypes between healthy human individuals. Produced via immunoSEQ multiplex PCR; TCRdb's table is partial and in-frame only. Among about 500,000 clones, 77% were seen once, and the ten largest hold 9.5% to 15%. The healthy adult donors were HIV-negative and reported no recent acute infections or vaccinations. A word on this clone: Its antigen is as yet unknown.

Germline assignment: CDR1 SQVTM and CDR2 ANQGSEA. This CDR3 is 14 amino acids long. After removal of 7 bases from V and 2 bases from J, the junction contained 5 bases not matched to a gene. Study-wide points: Read depth was anticipated to influence clonotype sharing among donors.

The chain links TRBV29-1 to TRBJ2-3; TRBD2 agrees at 11 bases. Sequencing was done on a sample of PBMCs. This TCR was sampled from a woman aged 40 to 49 in good health. Some clones in this sample may be carry-over from other donors' samples. CDR3 protein: CSAASGRSTDTQYF. The CDR3, as DNA: TGCAGCGCCGCTAGCGGGAGGTCCACAGATACGCAGTATTTT.